This T cell receptor beta chain came from a study of CD8 T cells in Susac syndrome. The wider study: When their blood was taken, the Susac syndrome patients had either not yet had any therapy, were taking corticosteroids, or were taking intravenous immunoglobulin alone. Study observations and caveats: The CD4+ T cell repertoire of patients with Susac syndrome showed no detectable clonal expansion.

Reverse transcription used roughly 0.5 to 1 ug RNA and random hexamers. TCRdb itself ran the immunoSEQ multiplex PCR reads through MiXCR, one entry per CDR3 protein. The table includes roughly 250,000 distinct CDR3 sequences, roughly 95% detected once. V dropped 5 bases and J dropped 7; count of bases not matched to a gene: 5. CDR3 size: 15 residues. Regarding this clonotype: Its antigen is unknown.

Recently defined diagnostic criteria classed the Susac syndrome patients as definite or probable. Negative isolation yielded CD4+ and CD8+ T cells, and FACS enriched TEMRA cells. This chain uses TRBV12-3 or TRBV12-4 with TRBJ2-1; 13 bases agree with TRBD2. This clonotype was sampled from a human donor with Susac syndrome. The sequencing input was CD4+ T cells from PBMCs. CDR3 residues: CASSRTSGSSNEQFF. The CDR3 DNA is TGTGCCAGCAGTAGGACTAGCGGGAGTAGTAATGAGCAGTTCTTC.